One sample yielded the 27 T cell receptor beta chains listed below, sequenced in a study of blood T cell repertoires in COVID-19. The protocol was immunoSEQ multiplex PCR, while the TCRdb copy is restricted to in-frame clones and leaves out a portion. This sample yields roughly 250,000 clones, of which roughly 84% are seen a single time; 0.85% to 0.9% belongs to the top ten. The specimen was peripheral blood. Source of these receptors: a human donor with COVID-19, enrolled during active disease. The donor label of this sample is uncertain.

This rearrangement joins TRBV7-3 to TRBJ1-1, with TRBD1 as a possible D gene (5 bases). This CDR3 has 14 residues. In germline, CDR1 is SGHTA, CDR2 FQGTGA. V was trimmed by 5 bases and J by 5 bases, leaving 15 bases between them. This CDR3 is CASSPLGGRTEAFF. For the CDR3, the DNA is TGTGCCAGCAGCCCTCTTGGGGGGAGGACTGAAGCTTTCTTT.

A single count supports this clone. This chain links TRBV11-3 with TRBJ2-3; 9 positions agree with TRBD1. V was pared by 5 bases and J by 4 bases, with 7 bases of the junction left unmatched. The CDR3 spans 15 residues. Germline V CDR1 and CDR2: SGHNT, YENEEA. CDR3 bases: TGTGCCAGCAGCAGGACAGGGGAAGACTCAGATACGCAGTATTTT. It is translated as CASSRTGEDSDTQYF.

The CDR3 DNA reads TGCGCCAGCAGCCCGAGGAAACCTGCAACTAATGAAAAACTGTTTTTT. Translation: CASSPRKPATNEKLFF. The J gene is TRBJ1-4, the V gene TRBV5-1, with D unclear. V was clipped by 4 bases and J by 0 bases, with 13 bases between them. The CDR3 contains 16 residues. Germline assignment: CDR1 SGHRS and CDR2 YFSETQ.

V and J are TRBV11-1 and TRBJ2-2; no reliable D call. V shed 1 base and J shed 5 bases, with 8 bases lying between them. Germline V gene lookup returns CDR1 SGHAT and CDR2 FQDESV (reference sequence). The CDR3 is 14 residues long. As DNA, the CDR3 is TGTGCCAGCAGCTTAGATTCCGTAACCGGGGAGCTGTTTTTT. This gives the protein CASSLDSVTGELFF. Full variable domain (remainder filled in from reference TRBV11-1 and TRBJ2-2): EAEVAQSPRYKITEKSQAVAFWCDPISGHATLYWYRQILGQGPELLVQFQDESVVDDSQLPKDRFSAERLKGVDSTLKIQPAELGDSAMYLCASSLDSVTGELFFGEGSRLTVL.

The CDR3 DNA reads TGTGCCAGCAGCTTGGGCGGGACCCAGAATGAAAAACTGTTTTTT. Its protein is CASSLGGTQNEKLFF. J is TRBJ1-4 and V is TRBV5-4; tentative D call: TRBD1 (5 bases). Trimming took off 0 bases at V and 5 bases at J, with 11 bases between the two ends. This CDR3 has 15 residues. CDR1 is SGHNT, CDR2 YYREEE, per germline (reference sequence).

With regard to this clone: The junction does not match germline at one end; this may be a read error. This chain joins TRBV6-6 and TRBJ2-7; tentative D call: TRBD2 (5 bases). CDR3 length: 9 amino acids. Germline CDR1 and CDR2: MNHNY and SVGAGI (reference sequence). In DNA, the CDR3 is TGTGCCAGCAGTTCCCCCCGGACTTTC. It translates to CASSSPRTF.

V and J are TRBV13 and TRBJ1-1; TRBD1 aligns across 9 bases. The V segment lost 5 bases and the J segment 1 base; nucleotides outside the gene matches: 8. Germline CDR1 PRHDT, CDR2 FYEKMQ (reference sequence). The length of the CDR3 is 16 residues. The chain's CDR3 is CASSRGQGRRNTEAFF. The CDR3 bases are TGTGCCAGCAGCCGAGGACAGGGGAGGAGGAACACTGAAGCTTTCTTT. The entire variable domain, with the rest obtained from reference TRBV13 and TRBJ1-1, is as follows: AAGVIQSPRHLIKEKRETATLKCYPIPRHDTVYWYQQGPGQDPQFLISFYEKMQSDKGSIPDRFSAQQFSDYHSELNMSSLELGDSALYFCASSRGQGRRNTEAFFGQGTRLTVV.

CDR3 residues: CASSLIQSNYEQYF. The CDR3 nucleotides are TGTGCCAGCAGCTTGATACAGAGCAACTACGAGCAGTACTTC. The chain has TRBV5-6 and TRBJ2-7; D not certain. V was clipped by 1 base and J by 3 bases, with 11 bases between them. The CDR3 totals 14 residues. Per the germline V gene, CDR1 is SGHDT and CDR2 is YYEEEE.

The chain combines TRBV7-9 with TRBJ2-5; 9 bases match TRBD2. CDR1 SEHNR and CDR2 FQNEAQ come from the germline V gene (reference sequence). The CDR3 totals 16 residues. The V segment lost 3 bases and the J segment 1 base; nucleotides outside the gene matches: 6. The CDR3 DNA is TGTGCCAGCAGCTTTGGCCGAGCGGGAGGCCAAGAGACCCAGTACTTC. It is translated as CASSFGRAGGQETQYF. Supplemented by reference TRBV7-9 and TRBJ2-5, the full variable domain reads DTGVSQNPRHKITKRGQNVTFRCDPISEHNRLYWYRQTLGQGPEFLTYFQNEAQLEKSRLLSDRFSAERPKGSFSTLEIQRTEQGDSAMYLCASSFGRAGGQETQYFGPGTRLLVL.

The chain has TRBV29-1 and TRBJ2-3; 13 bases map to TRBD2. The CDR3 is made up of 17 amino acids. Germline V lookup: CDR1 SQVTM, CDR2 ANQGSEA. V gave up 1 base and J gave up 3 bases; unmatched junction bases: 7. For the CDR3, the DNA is TGCAGCGTTGAAGGCGGCTGGACTAGCGGGAGTACAGATACGCAGTATTTT. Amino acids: CSVEGGWTSGSTDTQYF.

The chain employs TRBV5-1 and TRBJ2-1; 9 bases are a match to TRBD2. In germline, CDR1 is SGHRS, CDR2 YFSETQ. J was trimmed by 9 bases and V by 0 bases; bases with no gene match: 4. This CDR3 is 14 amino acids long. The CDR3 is CASSLAGREGEQFF. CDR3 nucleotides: TGCGCCAGCAGCTTGGCCGGGCGGGAGGGTGAGCAGTTCTTC.

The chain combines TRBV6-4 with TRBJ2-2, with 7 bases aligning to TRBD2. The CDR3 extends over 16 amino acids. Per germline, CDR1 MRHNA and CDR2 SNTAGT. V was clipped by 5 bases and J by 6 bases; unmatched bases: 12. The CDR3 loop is CASSIRPGLEAGELFF. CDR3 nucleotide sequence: TGTGCCAGCAGTATACGTCCCGGACTAGAGGCCGGGGAGCTGTTTTTT.

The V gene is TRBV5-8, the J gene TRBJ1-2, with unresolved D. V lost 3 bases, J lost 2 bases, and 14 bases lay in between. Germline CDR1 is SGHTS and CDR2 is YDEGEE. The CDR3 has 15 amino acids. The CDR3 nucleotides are TGTGCCAGCAGCTCCTCTGAGGGCGTCAACTATGGCTACACCTTC. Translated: CASSSSEGVNYGYTF.

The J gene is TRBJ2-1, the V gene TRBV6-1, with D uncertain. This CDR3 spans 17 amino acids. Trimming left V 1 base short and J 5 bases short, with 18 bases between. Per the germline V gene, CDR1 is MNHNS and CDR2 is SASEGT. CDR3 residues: CASSEDLPIRVNNEQFF. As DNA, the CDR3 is TGTGCCAGCAGTGAAGACCTCCCTATACGGGTCAACAATGAGCAGTTCTTC.

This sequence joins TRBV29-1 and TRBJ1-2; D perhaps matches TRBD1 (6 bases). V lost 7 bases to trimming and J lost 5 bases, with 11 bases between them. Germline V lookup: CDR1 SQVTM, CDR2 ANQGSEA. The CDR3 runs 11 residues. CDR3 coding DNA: TGCAGCGGCACAGGGCTTTATGGCTACACCTTC. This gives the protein CSGTGLYGYTF.

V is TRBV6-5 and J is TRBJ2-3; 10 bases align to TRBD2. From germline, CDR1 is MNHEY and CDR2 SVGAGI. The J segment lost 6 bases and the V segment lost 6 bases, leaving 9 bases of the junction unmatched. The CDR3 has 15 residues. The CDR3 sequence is CASRATSGPLDTQYF. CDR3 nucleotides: TGTGCCAGCAGGGCGACTAGCGGGCCACTGGATACGCAGTATTTT.

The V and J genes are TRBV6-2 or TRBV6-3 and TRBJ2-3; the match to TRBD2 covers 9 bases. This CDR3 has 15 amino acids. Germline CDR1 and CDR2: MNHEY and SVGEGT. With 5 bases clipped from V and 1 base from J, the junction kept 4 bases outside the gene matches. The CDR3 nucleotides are TGTGCCAGCAGTGTAGCGGGAGTGGGCACAGATACGCAGTATTTT. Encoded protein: CASSVAGVGTDTQYF.

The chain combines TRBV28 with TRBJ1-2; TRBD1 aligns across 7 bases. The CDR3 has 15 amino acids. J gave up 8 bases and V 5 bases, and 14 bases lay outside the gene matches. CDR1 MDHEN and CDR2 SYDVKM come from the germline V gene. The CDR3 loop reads CASSPTGATLWGYTF. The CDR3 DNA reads TGTGCCAGCAGTCCTACAGGGGCGACCCTTTGGGGCTACACCTTC.

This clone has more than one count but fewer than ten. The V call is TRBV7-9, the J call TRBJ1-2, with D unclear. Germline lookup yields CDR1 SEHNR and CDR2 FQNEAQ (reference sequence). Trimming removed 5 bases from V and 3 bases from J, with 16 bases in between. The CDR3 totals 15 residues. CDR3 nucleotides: TGTGCCAGCAGCCGCCCCAGTGGTCTCGACTATGGCTACACCTTC. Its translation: CASSRPSGLDYGYTF. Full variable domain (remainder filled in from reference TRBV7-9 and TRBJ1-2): DTGVSQNPRHKITKRGQNVTFRCDPISEHNRLYWYRQTLGQGPEFLTYFQNEAQLEKSRLLSDRFSAERPKGSFSTLEIQRTEQGDSAMYLCASSRPSGLDYGYTFGSGTRLTVV.

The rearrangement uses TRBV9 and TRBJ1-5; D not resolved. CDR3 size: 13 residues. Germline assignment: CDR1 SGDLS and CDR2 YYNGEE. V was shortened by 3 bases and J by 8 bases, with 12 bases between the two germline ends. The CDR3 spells CASSANPGEPQHF. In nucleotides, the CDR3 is TGTGCCAGCAGCGCCAACCCCGGTGAGCCCCAGCATTTT.

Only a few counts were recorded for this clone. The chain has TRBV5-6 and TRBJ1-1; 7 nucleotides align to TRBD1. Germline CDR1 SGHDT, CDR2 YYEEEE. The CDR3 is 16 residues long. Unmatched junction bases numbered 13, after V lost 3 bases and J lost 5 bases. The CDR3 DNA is TGTGCCAGCAGCTCGCTGGACAGGTCTGCCGAAACTGAAGCTTTCTTT. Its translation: CASSSLDRSAETEAFF.

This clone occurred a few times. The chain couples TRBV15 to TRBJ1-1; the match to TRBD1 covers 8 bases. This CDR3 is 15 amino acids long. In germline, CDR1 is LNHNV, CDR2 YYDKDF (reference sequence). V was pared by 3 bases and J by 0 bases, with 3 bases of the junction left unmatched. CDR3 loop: CATSRGDRLNTEAFF. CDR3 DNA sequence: TGTGCCACCAGCAGGGGGGACAGGTTGAACACTGAAGCTTTCTTT.

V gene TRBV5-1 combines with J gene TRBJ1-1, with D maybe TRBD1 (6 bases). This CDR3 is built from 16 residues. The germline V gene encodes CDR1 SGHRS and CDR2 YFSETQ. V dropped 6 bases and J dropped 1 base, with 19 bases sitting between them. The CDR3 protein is CASKSTPQQGNTEAFF. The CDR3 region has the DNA TGCGCCAGCAAGTCGACCCCGCAACAGGGGAACACTGAAGCTTTCTTT.

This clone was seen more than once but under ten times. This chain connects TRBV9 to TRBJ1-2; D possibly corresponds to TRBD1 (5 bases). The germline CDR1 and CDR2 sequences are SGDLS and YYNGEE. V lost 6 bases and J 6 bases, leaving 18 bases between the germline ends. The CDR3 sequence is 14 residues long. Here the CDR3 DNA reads TGTGCCAGCACCCCCGGGGGGGGATCGAATGGCTACACCTTC. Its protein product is CASTPGGGSNGYTF. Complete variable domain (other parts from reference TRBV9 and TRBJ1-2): DSGVTQTPKHLITATGQRVTLRCSPRSGDLSVYWYQQSLDQGLQFLIQYYNGEERAKGNILERFSAQQFPDLHSELNLSSLELGDSALYFCASTPGGGSNGYTFGSGTRLTVV.

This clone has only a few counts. The CDR3 here is CASSIPQVGGNTIYF. The DNA for the CDR3 is TGTGCCAGCAGCATACCACAGGTTGGCGGAAACACCATATATTTT. The chain has TRBV5-8 and TRBJ1-3; D is possibly TRBD1 (5 bases). V lost 4 bases and J 4 bases, leaving 15 bases between the germline ends. CDR1 and CDR2 from the germline V gene are SGHTS and YDEGEE. The CDR3 loop spans 15 amino acids. Together with reference TRBV5-8 and TRBJ1-3, the CDR3 gives the full variable domain: EAGVTQSPTHLIKTRGQQATLRCSPISGHTSVYWYQQALGLGLQFLLWYDEGEERNRGNFPPRFSGRQFPNYSSELNVNALELEDSALYLCASSIPQVGGNTIYFGEGSWLTVV.

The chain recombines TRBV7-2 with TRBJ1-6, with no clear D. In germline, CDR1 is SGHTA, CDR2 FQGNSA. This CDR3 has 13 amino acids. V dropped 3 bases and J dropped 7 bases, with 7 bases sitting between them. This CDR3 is CASSFAENSPLHF. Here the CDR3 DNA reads TGTGCCAGCAGCTTTGCAGAAAATTCACCCCTCCACTTT.

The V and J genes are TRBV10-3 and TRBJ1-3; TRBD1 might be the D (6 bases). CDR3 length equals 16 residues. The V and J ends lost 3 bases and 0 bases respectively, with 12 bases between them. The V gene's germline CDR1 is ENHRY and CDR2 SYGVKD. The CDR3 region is CAISDLRQASGNTIYF. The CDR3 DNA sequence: TGTGCCATCAGTGATCTCCGACAGGCCTCTGGAAACACCATATATTTT.